The 9 T cell receptor beta chains reported below all come from one sample, sequenced in a study of T cell responses to AZD1222 COVID-19 vaccine. Using immunoSEQ multiplex PCR, the repertoire was profiled, and TCRdb retains in-frame clones only, with some absent. The sample contains roughly 100,000 clones, around nine tenths of which appear only once. The starting material was peripheral blood, obtained 28 days after the second dose of the MenACWY control vaccine. Receptors were obtained from an adult who received the MenACWY meningococcal vaccine as a control.

V gene TRBV7-8 combines with J gene TRBJ2-7; maybe TRBD2 (6 bases). This CDR3 comprises 13 residues. Trimming took off 1 base at V and 7 bases at J, with 11 bases between the two ends. In germline, CDR1 is SGHVS, CDR2 FQNEAQ. The CDR3 protein is CASSLVGGREQYF. CDR3 DNA: TGTGCCAGCAGCTTAGTCGGGGGACGGGAGCAGTACTTC. Filled out from reference TRBV7-8 and TRBJ2-7, the complete variable domain reads GAGVSQSPRYKVAKRGQDVALRCDPISGHVSLFWYQQALGQGPEFLTYFQNEAQLDKSGLPSDRFFAERPEGSVSTLKIQRTQQEDSAVYLCASSLVGGREQYFGPGTRLTVT.

The V call is TRBV7-3, the J call TRBJ2-2; D call uncertain. Germline V gene data show CDR1 as SGHTA and CDR2 as FQGTGA. The length of the CDR3 is 13 residues. Trimming shortened V by 5 bases and J by 6 bases, and 10 bases separated the two germline ends. The CDR3 region is CASSAEVAGELFF. The DNA of the CDR3 is TGTGCCAGCAGCGCTGAGGTGGCCGGGGAGCTGTTTTTT.

In this sample, this clone turned up once. The J gene is TRBJ1-4, the V gene TRBV10-1; D is unclear. V was clipped by 2 bases and J by 7 bases, with 14 bases between them. Germline V lookup: CDR1 WNHNN, CDR2 SYGVQD (reference sequence). The length of the CDR3 is 15 residues. CDR3 amino acids: CASSEATTGGEKLFF. The DNA for the CDR3 is TGCGCCAGCAGTGAGGCGACGACGGGCGGTGAAAAACTGTTTTTT.

V usage is TRBV30 and J usage is TRBJ1-6, with 9 bases matching TRBD1. With V trimmed by 3 bases and J by 7 bases, 4 bases remained unmatched. Germline V lookup: CDR1 GTSNPN, CDR2 SVGIG (reference sequence). The CDR3 is 14 amino acids. CDR3 bases: TGTGCCTGGAGCGGACAGGGGCCCAATTCACCCCTCCACTTT. Its translation is CAWSGQGPNSPLHF. The full variable domain, in which reference TRBV30 and TRBJ1-6 provide the parts outside the CDR3, is SQTIHQWPATLVQPVGSPLSLECTVEGTSNPNLYWYRQAAGRGLQLLFYSVGIGQISSEVPQNLSASRPQDRQFILSSKKLLLSDSGFYLCAWSGQGPNSPLHFGNGTRLTVT.

The CDR3 DNA sequence: TGTGCCAGCAGCTTAGAGGCGGTCCTTGGGGCCGGGGAGCTGTTTTTT. It yields the protein CASSLEAVLGAGELFF. The gene calls are TRBV11-2 and TRBJ2-2; unclear D gene. Germline loops: CDR1 SGHAT, CDR2 FQNNGV. V was trimmed by 0 bases and J by 6 bases, leaving 14 bases between them. The CDR3 runs to 16 residues.

The rearrangement links TRBV12-3 or TRBV12-4 to TRBJ2-3, with a tentative D call TRBD2 (6 bases). Between the trimmed V and J ends, which lost 6 bases and 2 bases, there was a span of 9 bases. This CDR3 spans 13 amino acids. Here the CDR3 reads CASSPGVTDTQYF. The CDR3 bases are TGTGCCAGCAGCCCGGGGGTCACAGATACGCAGTATTTT.

The rearrangement joins TRBV7-2 to TRBJ1-3, with TRBD1 as a possible D gene (5 bases). V gave up 5 bases and J gave up 0 bases, with 5 bases separating them. This CDR3 comprises 13 residues. Looked up from germline, CDR1 is SGHTA and CDR2 is FQGNSA. The CDR3: CASSQGSGNTIYF. The CDR3 nucleotides read TGTGCCAGCAGCCAGGGCTCTGGAAACACCATATATTTT.

The rearrangement uses TRBV18 and TRBJ1-5; D not resolved. Germline CDR1 and CDR2: KGHSH and LQKENI. CDR3 size: 14 residues. V was shortened by 5 bases and J by 2 bases, with 10 bases between the two germline ends. The CDR3, as DNA: TGTGCCAGCTCAGCCTCTGGGGGCAATCAGCCCCAGCATTTT. Its protein product is CASSASGGNQPQHF.

This chain links TRBV5-1 with TRBJ2-1; TRBD2 matches 11 bases. In germline, CDR1 is SGHRS, CDR2 YFSETQ. Trimming removed 5 bases from V and 5 bases from J; junction bases left unmatched: 6. The CDR3 is 15 amino acids. The CDR3 sequence: CASRSGTSGNNEQFF. The CDR3 bases are TGCGCCAGCAGATCCGGGACTAGCGGAAACAATGAGCAGTTCTTC.